The clone carrying this T cell receptor (beta chain) appeared once. This record belongs to a study of TIL therapy for anti-PD-1-resistant metastatic lung cancer. The immunoSEQ assay was v3. Sequenced by immunoSEQ multiplex PCR; TCRdb stores in-frame clones only, minus some. The table lists 25,000 to 40,000 clones, 74% of them singletons, with under 3.5% in the top ten. Sample time point: pre-treatment sample, taken before nivolumab and TIL therapy. Trimming pared 2 bases from V and 0 bases from J, leaving 9 bases between. Germline V CDR1 and CDR2: SGHRS, YFSETQ. This CDR3 has 15 amino acids. This chain links TRBV5-1 with TRBJ2-1, with no clear D. This sample comprised blood, obtained at baseline. This TCR derives from a woman aged 30-79 years with non-small cell lung cancer. CDR3 region: CASSLSRSSYNEQFF. The CDR3 DNA is TGCGCCAGCAGCTTATCCCGGAGCTCCTACAATGAGCAGTTCTTC.